This is a list of T cell receptor beta chains from one sample in a study of cytomegalovirus exposure and HLA in healthy donors. Using immunoSEQ multiplex PCR, the repertoire was profiled, and TCRdb retains in-frame clones only, with some absent. The table shows roughly 97,000 clones, with 10% occurring only once. The sequencing sample was made of PBMCs. The receptors stem from a man aged 35 to 55 in good health and CMV-seropositive. The CDR3 runs from the conserved cysteine through the conserved F or W. D genes are given only for firm matches. Clone size is given for some rows only: seen once, a few or many times, or a class if the clone is expanded.

>TRBV29-1|13|TRBJ2-7|-|TRBD2
TGCAGCGTTGAGGCGGGAGGCTTCTACGAGCAGTACTTC
CSVEAGGFYEQYF
>TRBV23-1|14|TRBJ1-2|-|TRBD1
TGCGCCAGCAGCCCGACAGGGAGGAGGCGCGGCTACACCTTC
CASSPTGRRRGYTF
>TRBV7-9|17|TRBJ2-7|-|TRBD1
TGTGCCAGCAGCTTATCGGTCTTATGGGACAGGGCCTACGAGCAGTACTTC
CASSLSVLWDRAYEQYF
>TRBV2|12|TRBJ1-4|few|-
TGTGCCAGCAGTGTTACGCGAGGAAAACTGTTTTTT
CASSVTRGKLFF
>TRBV12-5|17|TRBJ2-1|-|TRBD2
TGTGCTAGTGCCCCGTTTGTCGGGACTAGCGGACTCAATGAGCAGTTCTTC
CASAPFVGTSGLNEQFF
>TRBV7-9|14|TRBJ2-5|few|-
TGTGCCAGCAGCAAGACAGGGAGGCAAGAGACCCAGTACTTC
CASSKTGRQETQYF
>TRBV7-2|15|TRBJ2-1|few|-
TGTGCCGTGGACGGGGGAAGGAGCTCCTACAATGAGCAGTTCTTC
CAVDGGRSSYNEQFF
>TRBV27|14|TRBJ1-5|few|-
TGTGCCAGCAGTTTAGGAGGGGGCAATCAGCCCCAGCATTTT
CASSLGGGNQPQHF
>TRBV5-1|17|TRBJ2-7|few|TRBD2
TGCGCCAGCAGCTTCCGGACTAGCGGGAGTAGGTCCTACGAGCAGTACTTC
CASSFRTSGSRSYEQYF
>TRBV29-1|13|TRBJ2-7|-|-
TGCAGCGTTAACAGGGCCCCCTCCTACGAGCAGTACTTC
CSVNRAPSYEQYF
>TRBV30|13|TRBJ2-1|-|TRBD2
TGTGCCTGGAGTCCGGGAGGGCCTGTTGAGCAGTTCTTC
CAWSPGGPVEQFF
>TRBV7-2|12|TRBJ1-1|-|-
TGTGCCAGCAGCTTCCGGAACACTGAAGCTTTCTTT
CASSFRNTEAFF